This TCR beta chain came from a study of cytomegalovirus exposure and HLA in healthy donors (dated by TCRdb to the late 2010s). Notes on the research overall: In an earlier analysis of approximately 640 of the donors, 250 to 350 Gb of sequence data and 90 million to 130 million unique TCR beta sequences from roughly 190 million T cells were reported. Of the 398 genotyped donors, 65% to 90% fell in the genetic ancestry cluster associated with self-reported Caucasian donors. The number of typed donors differed by locus: 629-630 for A, B, C, DRB1 and DQB1; 500 to 550 for DQA1; around 610 for DPA1; and roughly 490 for DPB1. The study was designed to test whether signatures of past pathogen exposure could be identified by cataloging public T cell receptors. HLA typing included class I and class II loci at four-digit resolution. A separate validation cohort of roughly 110 different subjects was used in addition to the roughly 700-subject first cohort. Across 300 to 500 genotyped donors of the cohort, an average of about 240,000 unique TCR beta nucleotide sequences per donor were sequenced, and about a sixth of those sequences were non-productive. Every discovery cohort repertoire had been produced on one sequencing platform. The study profiled the T cell repertoires of under 850 subjects by immunosequencing and related them to cytomegalovirus serostatus. Rather than using new phenotypic data, the later analysis identified candidate immune exposures from TCR beta sequences and from how often those sequences occurred across donors. An earlier analysis of several hundred of the donors applied high-throughput TCR beta sequencing to assess whether each TCR beta V gene segment acted as functional or pseudogenic. Four or five DR-DQ haplotypes were handled as single units for association and clustering, since linkage in the cohort was strong. A later genetic analysis used genome-wide SNP genotypes for about 60% of the roughly 670 donors, treating that subset as a discovery cohort. A later analysis re-examined previously published TCR beta repertoires from just over 650 donors and added high-resolution HLA genotyping to investigate patterns of TCR occurrence. Donor age, sex, ethnicity and CMV serostatus were compiled alongside the repertoire data. An early release that covered around 590 HLA-typed donors contained about 290 gigabases of sequencing data and 85 million to 100 million unique TCR sequences. To predict cytomegalovirus infection status, the study combined high-throughput TCR immunosequencing, statistical association of individual TCRs with disease status, and machine learning. On the study overall, not on this receptor specifically: In a later analysis, the rate of TCR association differed among HLA loci, with DRB1 alleles having the most associated TCRs and HLA-C alleles having the fewest. A cluster of highly shared sequence variants was judged likely to represent a technical artifact of the sequencing pipeline. The classifier was reported to diagnose cytomegalovirus status with high specificity and sensitivity in both the original cohort and the validation cohort. A further reported finding was that TCR beta sequences accurately predicted the HLA-A and HLA-B alleles for most subjects in the first cohort. Linkage disequilibrium might explain the correlated functional status among segregating V segments, but an unknown experimental factor could not be excluded. Because counts were too low, 15 to 20 rarely observed V segments, including chromosome 9 orphons, were excluded from the earlier analysis of roughly 580 of the donors. Broadly in line with IMGT annotations, most TCR beta V segments showed up in productive rearrangements about 87% or about 30% of the time in an earlier analysis of 587 of the donors. Most CMV-associated TCR beta chains appeared to be HLA-restricted in a later analysis, and the HLA associations seemed to be driven largely by CMV exposure. In a later analysis, 15,000 to 20,000 TCR beta sequences were associated with specific HLA alleles at a false discovery rate of 0.05. In a later analysis, HLA-associated TCR beta chains showed more clonal expansion and lower generation probabilities than non-associated chains that were equally common. Strong co-occurrence of HLA alleles, especially DR and DQ, made assigning TCR associations to individual alleles difficult. Several of the top co-occurrence clusters appeared to be linked to parvovirus B19, influenza, CMV and Epstein-Barr virus, according to a later analysis. Some IMGT-functional V segments, including TRBV6-2 and TRBV6-3, could not be distinguished by the 87-base-pair reads and were therefore excluded. HLA typing was unavailable for some donors at each locus, so association tests used only the typed subset. Sequencing depth was assumed to be roughly uniform across donors in the presence/absence analyses, though that assumption may not hold. In the study, about 150 TCR beta chains were listed as associated with cytomegalovirus. In this cohort, only TCR beta chains were sequenced, and detectable features were limited by the absence of alpha or paired-chain data. Three of the identified cytomegalovirus-associated TCR beta chains were confirmed in vitro to be specific for cytomegalovirus antigens. In a later genetic analysis, a missense DCLRE1C variant was associated with V-gene and J-gene trimming of TCR beta chains, and the association was replicated in an independent cohort. A later genetic analysis reported fewer N-insertions in productive TCRs among donors in an Asian-associated ancestry cluster than the 666-donor mean. For the cohort, immune exposure information was limited to CMV serostatus. The authors suggested that the approach could potentially be generalized to other disease states and immunological phenotypes. Most TCR sequences were seen in very few donors, while some public TCRs were found in many individuals.

The method was the immunoSEQ multiplex PCR assay. A mixture of 60 forward primers for TCR Vbeta segments and 13 reverse primers for TCR Jbeta segments was used in the multiplex PCR. The CDR3 region of rearranged TCR beta genes was amplified from genomic DNA with a multiplex PCR assay. On the Illumina HiSeq System, the amplified TCR beta libraries were sequenced as 87-base-pair reads. The study's own analysis went as follows. A later analysis tallied approximately 87 million unique TCR beta chains across the 640 or so repertoires, and 10 million to 11 million of those chains were shared by two or more donors. Raw reads were error-corrected and collapsed into unique sequences by a nearest-neighbor algorithm in which closely related sequences were merged to remove PCR and sequencing errors. To assign V, D and J gene segments, CDR3 sequences were aligned to IMGT reference sequences. For a sequence to be retained, at least a six-nucleotide match to both a V gene segment and a J gene segment was required. A rearrangement counted as productive if the CDR3 had no stop codons and remained in frame with V and J, and every other rearrangement counted as non-productive. CDR3 was defined according to IMGT convention as the region running from the second conserved V-encoded cysteine to the conserved J-encoded phenylalanine. Sequences without an unambiguous match to a single V gene segment were excluded from the earlier analysis of approximately 560 of the donors. An earlier analysis of 500 to 700 of the donors classified V segments as functional when productive rearrangements were above 56.7% and as segregating when the standard deviation between donors was above 5%. To diagnose cytomegalovirus status from the catalog of TCR beta chain sequences, a statistical classification framework was built. A later analysis assigned V and J genes by comparing TCR nucleotide sequences with IMGT/GENE-DB human TR gene sequences. In a later analysis, CDR3 sequences and most-parsimonious VDJ recombination scenarios were assigned using the TCRdist pipeline. In a later analysis, each TCR beta chain was defined by its CDR3 amino acid sequence together with its V-gene family, and reads lacking a unique V-gene family were excluded. A later analysis removed several hundred highly shared, low-generation-probability nucleotide sequences to deal with suspected cross-contamination and a sequencing artifact. In a later analysis, a clonal expansion index for each public chain was calculated from normalized within-repertoire ranks of inferred template counts. A later analysis computed generation probabilities with a VDJ recombination model fitted to out-of-frame rearrangements, and checked the results against IGoR. In a later analysis, hypergeometric tests were used to score TCR-TCR, TCR-HLA and TCR-CMV co-occurrence, with a repertoire-size bias correction applied to TCR pairs. False discovery rates were estimated in a later analysis by permuting HLA or CMV assignments 20 times. In a later analysis, co-occurring TCRs were grouped with DBSCAN, and TCRdist sequence similarity was added when clustering was performed within HLA-allele-positive subsets. Repertoires with fewer than 30,000 or more than 120,000 public chains were left out of co-occurrence clustering, as were roughly five repertoires with anomalous nucleotide sharing. Drawn from immuneACCESS, this table holds only the in-frame rearrangements with V and J called that TCRdb kept. Clones are partly lost; checked studies trace under half to an unresolved V gene and leave the rest unexplained. That table is the source of V, J and clone size, and D and trimming were worked out from the DNA. The sample contains around 150,000 clones, about four fifths of them found a single time. Of the sample, 3.5% falls within the top ten clones.

This clone has more than one count but fewer than ten. Its antigen remains unidentified. No base-level quality is on record; no much larger clone is a single base apart. The cohort comprised 670 or so healthy bone marrow donors. At the time of sampling, every cohort member was nominally healthy, though immune exposures that went unrecorded were likely present. CMV serostatus was recorded as positive for almost 300 and negative for 352 of the 666 cohort members, whereas no CMV serostatus was recorded for the donor in question. Each donor provided a peripheral blood sample, and peripheral blood mononuclear cells were used for TCR beta sequencing. The Qiagen DNeasy Blood Extraction Kit was used to extract genomic DNA from the blood cell samples. The CDR3 sequence holds 16 residues, the cysteine and phenylalanine included. Only the CDR3 region is kept as DNA, spanning 48 bases read in frame from base 1. V has 0 bases trimmed and J has 2 bases trimmed; junction bases matching no gene number 7. As encoded in the germline V gene (reference sequence), CDR1 is SGHKS while CDR2 is YYEKEE.

Sample: PBMCs. The rearranged segments are TRBV5-5 and TRBJ2-7, with 8 bases in between that match TRBD2. The source of this sequence is a human donor in good health. The nucleotide sequence reads as follows: TGTGCCAGCAGCTTGGAGGGCGGGGGGCCAACCTACGAGCAGTACTTC. This yields the protein CASSLEGGGPTYEQYF.